These 5 T cell receptor beta chains were all obtained from the same sample, sequenced in a study of blood T cell repertoires in COVID-19. Sequencing was performed with immunoSEQ multiplex PCR; in TCRdb, only in-frame clones are kept and a portion is missing. The table shows 200,000 to 250,000 clones, with more than 70% occurring only once. Sequencing was done on a sample of peripheral blood. Receptors were obtained from a woman aged 80 or older with acute or convalescent COVID-19.

The chain combines TRBV5-1 with TRBJ2-2; a possible D gene is TRBD1 (6 bases). V was clipped by 0 bases and J by 2 bases, with 11 bases between them. This CDR3 is 16 amino acids long. From germline, CDR1 is SGHRS and CDR2 YFSETQ. CDR3: CASSLGWGLNTGELFF. CDR3 DNA sequence: TGCGCCAGCAGCTTGGGGTGGGGGCTCAACACCGGGGAGCTGTTTTTT.

This CDR3 reads CASSTLAGVADTQYF. The CDR3 nucleotides read TGTGCCAGCAGCACACTAGCGGGAGTCGCAGATACGCAGTATTTT. The chain has TRBV9 and TRBJ2-3; 11 positions match TRBD2. The CDR3 loop spans 15 amino acids. The ends lost 4 bases at V and 4 bases at J; junction bases unmatched: 5. Germline V lookup: CDR1 SGDLS, CDR2 YYNGEE.

This rearrangement joins TRBV5-6 to TRBJ1-5, with D possibly matching TRBD1 (5 bases). V lost 6 bases and J lost 0, with 10 bases in between. Looked up from germline, CDR1 is SGHDT and CDR2 is YYEEEE. The CDR3 is 14 amino acids. CDR3 residues: CASTLDSSNQPQHF. CDR3 in DNA: TGTGCCAGCACGTTAGACAGTAGCAATCAGCCCCAGCATTTT.

This sequence joins TRBV10-3 and TRBJ1-2, with 9 positions matching TRBD1. The CDR3 extends over 12 amino acids. The germline CDR1 and CDR2 sequences are ENHRY and SYGVKD. V was clipped by 10 bases and J by 8 bases; unmatched bases: 8. The CDR3 nucleotides read TGTGCCACCCGACAGGGGGTGGAGGGCTACACCTTC. Protein sequence: CATRQGVEGYTF.

The chain has TRBV28 and TRBJ2-7, with D possibly being TRBD1 (7 bases). V was trimmed by 3 bases and J by 6 bases, leaving 12 bases between them. The germline V gene encodes CDR1 MDHEN and CDR2 SYDVKM. The CDR3 is 13 amino acids. The CDR3 loop is CASSFRGAGEQYF. DNA of the CDR3: TGTGCCAGCAGTTTCAGGGGGGCGGGCGAGCAGTACTTC.